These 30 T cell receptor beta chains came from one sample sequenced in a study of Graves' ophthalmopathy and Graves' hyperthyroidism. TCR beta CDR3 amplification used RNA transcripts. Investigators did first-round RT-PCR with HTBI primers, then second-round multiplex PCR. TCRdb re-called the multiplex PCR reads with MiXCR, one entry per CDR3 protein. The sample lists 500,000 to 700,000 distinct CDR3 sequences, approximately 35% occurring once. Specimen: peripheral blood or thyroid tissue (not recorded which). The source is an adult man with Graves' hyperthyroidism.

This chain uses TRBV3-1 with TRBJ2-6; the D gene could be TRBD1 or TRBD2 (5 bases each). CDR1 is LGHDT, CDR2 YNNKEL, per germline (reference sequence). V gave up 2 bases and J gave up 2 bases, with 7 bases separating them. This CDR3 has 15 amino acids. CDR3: CASSQRGAGANVLTF. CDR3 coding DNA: TGTGCCAGCAGCCAACGAGGGGCTGGGGCCAACGTCCTGACTTTC.

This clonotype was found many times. The CDR3 DNA reads TGTGCCAGCAGCACGGGACAGCATTCACCCCTCCACTTT. Residues: CASSTGQHSPLHF. The chain couples TRBV7-9 to TRBJ1-6, with 7 bases identical to TRBD1. After removal of 5 bases from V and 8 bases from J, the junction contained 3 bases not matched to a gene. Germline loops: CDR1 SEHNR, CDR2 FQNEAQ (reference sequence). There are 13 residues in the CDR3.

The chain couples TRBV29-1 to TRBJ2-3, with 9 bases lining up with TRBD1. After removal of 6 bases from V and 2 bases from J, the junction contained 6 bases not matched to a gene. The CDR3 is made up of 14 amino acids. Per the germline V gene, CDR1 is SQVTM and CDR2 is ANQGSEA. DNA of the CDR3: TGCAGCGTGCCGGGACAGGGTTACACAGATACGCAGTATTTT. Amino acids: CSVPGQGYTDTQYF.

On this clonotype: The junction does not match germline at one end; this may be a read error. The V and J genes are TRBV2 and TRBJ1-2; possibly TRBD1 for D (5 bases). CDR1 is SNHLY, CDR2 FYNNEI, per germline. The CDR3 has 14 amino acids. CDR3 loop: CATSDPGGTLFYTF. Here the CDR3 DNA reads TGTGCCACCAGTGACCCCGGGGGTACTTTGTTCTACACCTTC.

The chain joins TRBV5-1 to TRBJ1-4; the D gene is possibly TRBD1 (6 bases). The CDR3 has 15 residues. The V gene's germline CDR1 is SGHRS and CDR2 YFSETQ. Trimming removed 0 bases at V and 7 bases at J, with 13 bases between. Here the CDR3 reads CASSLAMGGPEKLFF. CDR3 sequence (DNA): TGCGCCAGCAGCTTGGCCATGGGGGGCCCTGAAAAACTGTTTTTT.

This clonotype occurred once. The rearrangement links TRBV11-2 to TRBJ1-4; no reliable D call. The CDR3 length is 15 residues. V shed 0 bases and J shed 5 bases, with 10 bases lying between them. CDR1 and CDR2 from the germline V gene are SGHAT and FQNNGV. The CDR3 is CASSLDRMGNEKLFF. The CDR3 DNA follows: TGTGCCAGCAGCTTAGACAGGATGGGGAATGAAAAACTGTTTTTT.

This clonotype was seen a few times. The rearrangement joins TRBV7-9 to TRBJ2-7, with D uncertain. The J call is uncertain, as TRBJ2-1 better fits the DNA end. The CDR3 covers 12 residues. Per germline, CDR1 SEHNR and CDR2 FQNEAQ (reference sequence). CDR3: CASSPVANEQFF. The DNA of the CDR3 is TGTGCCAGCAGCCCCGTGGCCAATGAGCAGTTCTTC.

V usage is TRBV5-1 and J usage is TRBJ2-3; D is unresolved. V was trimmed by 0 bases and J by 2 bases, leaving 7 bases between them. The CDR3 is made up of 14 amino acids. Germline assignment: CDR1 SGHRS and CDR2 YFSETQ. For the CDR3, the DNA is TGCGCCAGCAGCTTGGAACACCTCACAGATACGCAGTATTTT. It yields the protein CASSLEHLTDTQYF.

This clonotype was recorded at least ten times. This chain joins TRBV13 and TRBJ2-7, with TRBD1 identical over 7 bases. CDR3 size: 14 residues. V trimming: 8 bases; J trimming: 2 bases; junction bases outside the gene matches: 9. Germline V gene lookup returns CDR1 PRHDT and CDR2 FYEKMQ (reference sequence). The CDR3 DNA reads TGTGCCAGCGGCCGGGACAGCCTCCCCTACGAGCAGTACTTC. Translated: CASGRDSLPYEQYF.

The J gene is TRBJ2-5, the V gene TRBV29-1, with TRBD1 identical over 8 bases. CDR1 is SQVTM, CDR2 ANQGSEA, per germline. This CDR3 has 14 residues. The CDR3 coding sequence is TGCAGTGAAGTGGAGACAGGGGTTGTGGAGACCCAGTACTTC. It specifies CSEVETGVVETQYF.

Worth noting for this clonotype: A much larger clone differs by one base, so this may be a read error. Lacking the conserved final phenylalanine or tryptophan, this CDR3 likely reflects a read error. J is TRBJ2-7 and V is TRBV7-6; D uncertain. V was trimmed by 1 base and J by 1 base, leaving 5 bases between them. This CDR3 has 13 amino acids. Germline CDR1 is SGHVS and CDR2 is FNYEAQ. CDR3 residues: CASSLGISYEQYY. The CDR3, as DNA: TGTGCCAGCAGCTTAGGTATTTCCTACGAGCAGTACTAC.

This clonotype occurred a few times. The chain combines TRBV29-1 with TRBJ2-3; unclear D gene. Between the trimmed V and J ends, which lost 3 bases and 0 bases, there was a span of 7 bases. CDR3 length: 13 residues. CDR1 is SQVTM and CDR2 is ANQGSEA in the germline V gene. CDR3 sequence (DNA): TGCAGCGTTGACGAGGAGAGCACAGATACGCAGTATTTT. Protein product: CSVDEESTDTQYF.

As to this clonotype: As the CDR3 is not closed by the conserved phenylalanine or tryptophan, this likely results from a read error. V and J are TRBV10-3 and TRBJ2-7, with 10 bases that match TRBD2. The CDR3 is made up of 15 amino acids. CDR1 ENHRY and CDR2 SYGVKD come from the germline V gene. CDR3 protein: CASSLEGLARYEQYI. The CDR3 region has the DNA TGTGCCAGCAGTTTAGAGGGACTAGCGCGTTACGAGCAGTACATC.

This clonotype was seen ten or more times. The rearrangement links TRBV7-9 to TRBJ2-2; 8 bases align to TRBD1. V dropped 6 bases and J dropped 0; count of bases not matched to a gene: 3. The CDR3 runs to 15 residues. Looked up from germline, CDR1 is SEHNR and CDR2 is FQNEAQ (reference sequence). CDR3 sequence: CASSSGGANTGELFF. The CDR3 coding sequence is TGTGCCAGCAGTTCAGGGGGCGCGAACACCGGGGAGCTGTTTTTT.

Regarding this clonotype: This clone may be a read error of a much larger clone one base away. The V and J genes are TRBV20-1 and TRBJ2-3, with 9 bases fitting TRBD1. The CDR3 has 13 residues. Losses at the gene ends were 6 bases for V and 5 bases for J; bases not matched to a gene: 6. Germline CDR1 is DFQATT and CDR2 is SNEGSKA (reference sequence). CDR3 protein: CSAGQGSVDTQYF. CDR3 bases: TGCAGTGCCGGACAGGGGTCCGTAGATACGCAGTATTTT.

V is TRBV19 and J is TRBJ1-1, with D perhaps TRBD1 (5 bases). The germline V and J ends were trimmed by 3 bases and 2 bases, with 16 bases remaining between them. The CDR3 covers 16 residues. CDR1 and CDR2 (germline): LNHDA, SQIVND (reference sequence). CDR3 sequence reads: CASSIVAGPRNTEAFF. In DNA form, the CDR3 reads TGTGCCAGTAGTATTGTGGCAGGGCCCCGAAACACTGAAGCTTTCTTT. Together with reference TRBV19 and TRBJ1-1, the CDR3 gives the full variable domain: DGGITQSPKYLFRKEGQNVTLSCEQNLNHDAMYWYRQDPGQGLRLIYYSQIVNDFQKGDIAEGYSVSREKKESFPLTVTSAQKNPTAFYLCASSIVAGPRNTEAFFGQGTRLTVV.

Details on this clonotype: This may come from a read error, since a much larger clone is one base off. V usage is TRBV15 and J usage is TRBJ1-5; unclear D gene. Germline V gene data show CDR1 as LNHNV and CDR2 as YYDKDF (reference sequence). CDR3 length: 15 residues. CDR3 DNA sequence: TGTGCCACCAGCAGAGGAGTGGAGGGAGTTCGGCCCCGGCATTTT. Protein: CATSRGVEGVRPRHF.

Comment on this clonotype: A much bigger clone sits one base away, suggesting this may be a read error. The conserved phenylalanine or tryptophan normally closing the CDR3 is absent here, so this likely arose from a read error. In nucleotides, the CDR3 is TGTGCCAGCAGCCAAGATCGACAATACTATGAGCAGTACCTC. As protein: CASSQDRQYYEQYL. The chain links TRBV5-1 to TRBJ2-7; D gene ambiguous. The CDR3 is 14 amino acids. Germline V gives CDR1 SGHRS, CDR2 YFSETQ.

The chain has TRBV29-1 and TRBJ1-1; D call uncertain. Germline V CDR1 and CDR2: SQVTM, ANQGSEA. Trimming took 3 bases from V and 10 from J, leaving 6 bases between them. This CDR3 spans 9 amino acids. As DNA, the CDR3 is TGCAGCGTTGACGGGGTAGCTTTCTTT. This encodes CSVDGVAFF. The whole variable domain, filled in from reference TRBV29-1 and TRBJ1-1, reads SAVISQKPSRDICQRGTSLTIQCQVDSQVTMMFWYRQQPGQSLTLIATANQGSEATYESGFVIDKFPISRPNLTFSTLTVSNMSPEDSSIYLCSVDGVAFFGQGTRLTVV.

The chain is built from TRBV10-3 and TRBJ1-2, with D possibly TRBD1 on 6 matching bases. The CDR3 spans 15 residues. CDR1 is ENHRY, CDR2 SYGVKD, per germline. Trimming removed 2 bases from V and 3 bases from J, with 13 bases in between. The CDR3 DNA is TGTGCCATCAGTGAGGACAGGAACGGGGACTATGGCTACACCTTC. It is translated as CAISEDRNGDYGYTF.

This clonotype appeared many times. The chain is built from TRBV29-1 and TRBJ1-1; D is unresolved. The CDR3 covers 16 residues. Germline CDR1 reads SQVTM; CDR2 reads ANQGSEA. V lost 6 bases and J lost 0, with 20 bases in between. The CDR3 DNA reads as TGCAGCGTCCCAAGGGCAGGCCTATTGCTGAACACTGAAGCTTTCTTT. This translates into CSVPRAGLLLNTEAFF.

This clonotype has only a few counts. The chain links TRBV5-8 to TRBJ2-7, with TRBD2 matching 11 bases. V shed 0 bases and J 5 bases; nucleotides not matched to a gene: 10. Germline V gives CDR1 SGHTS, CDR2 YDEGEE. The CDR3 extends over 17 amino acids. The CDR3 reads CASSLGKLAGASDEQYF. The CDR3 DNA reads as TGTGCCAGCAGCTTGGGGAAACTAGCGGGAGCTTCGGACGAGCAGTACTTC.

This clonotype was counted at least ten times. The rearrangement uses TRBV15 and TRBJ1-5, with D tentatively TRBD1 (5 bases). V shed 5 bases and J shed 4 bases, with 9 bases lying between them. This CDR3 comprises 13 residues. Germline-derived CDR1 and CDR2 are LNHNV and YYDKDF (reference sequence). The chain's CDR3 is CATSGDGNQPQHF. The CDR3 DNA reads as TGTGCCACCAGCGGGGACGGAAATCAGCCCCAGCATTTT.

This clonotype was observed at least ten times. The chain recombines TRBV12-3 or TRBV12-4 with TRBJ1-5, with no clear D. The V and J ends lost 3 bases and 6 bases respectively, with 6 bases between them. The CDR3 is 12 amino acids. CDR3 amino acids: CASSFSSQPQHF. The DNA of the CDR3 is TGTGCCAGCAGTTTTTCCAGTCAGCCCCAGCATTTT.

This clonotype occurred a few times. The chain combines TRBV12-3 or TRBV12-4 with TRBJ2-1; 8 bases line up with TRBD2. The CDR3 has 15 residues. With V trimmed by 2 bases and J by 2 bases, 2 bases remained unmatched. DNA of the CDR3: TGTGCCAGCAGTTTAAGAGCGGGAGCCTACAATGAGCAGTTCTTC. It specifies CASSLRAGAYNEQFF.

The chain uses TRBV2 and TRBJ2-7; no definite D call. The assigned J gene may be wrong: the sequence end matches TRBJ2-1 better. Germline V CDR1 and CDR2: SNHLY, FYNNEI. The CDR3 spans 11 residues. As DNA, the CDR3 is TGTGCCAGCAGTGAAGTTGATGAGCAGTTCTTC. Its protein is CASSEVDEQFF.

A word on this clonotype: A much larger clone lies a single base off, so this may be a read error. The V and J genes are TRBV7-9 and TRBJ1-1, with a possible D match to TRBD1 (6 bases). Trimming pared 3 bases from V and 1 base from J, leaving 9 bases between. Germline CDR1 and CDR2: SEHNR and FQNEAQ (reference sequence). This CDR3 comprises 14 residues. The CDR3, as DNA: TGTGCCAGCAGCTTGGGACACGAGAACACTGAAGCTTTCTTT. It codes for CASSLGHENTEAFF.

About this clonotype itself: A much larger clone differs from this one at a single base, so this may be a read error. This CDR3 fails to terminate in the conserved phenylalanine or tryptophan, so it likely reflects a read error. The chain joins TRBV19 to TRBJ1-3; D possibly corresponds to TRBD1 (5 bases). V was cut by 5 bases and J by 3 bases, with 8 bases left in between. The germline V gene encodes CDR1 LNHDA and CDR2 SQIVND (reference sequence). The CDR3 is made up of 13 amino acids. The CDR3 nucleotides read TGTGCCAGTAGTCGGGGGGTTGGAAACACCATATATCTT. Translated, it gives CASSRGVGNTIYL.

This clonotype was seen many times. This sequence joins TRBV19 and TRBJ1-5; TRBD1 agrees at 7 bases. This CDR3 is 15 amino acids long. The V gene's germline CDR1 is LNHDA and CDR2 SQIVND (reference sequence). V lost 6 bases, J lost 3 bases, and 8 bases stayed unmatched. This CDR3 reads CASSPGTVTNQPQHF. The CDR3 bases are TGTGCCAGTAGCCCCGGGACAGTCACCAATCAGCCCCAGCATTTT.

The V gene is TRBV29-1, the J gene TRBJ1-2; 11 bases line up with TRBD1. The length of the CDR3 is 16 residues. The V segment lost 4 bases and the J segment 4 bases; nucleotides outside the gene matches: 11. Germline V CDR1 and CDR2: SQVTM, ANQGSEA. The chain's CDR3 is CSVGNLGTGGFYGYTF. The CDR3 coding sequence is TGCAGCGTTGGAAATTTAGGGACAGGGGGTTTCTATGGCTACACCTTC.